This record concerns one T cell receptor beta chain sequence. What it binds is not known. These data come from a study of graft-versus-host responses after intestinal transplantation. Study information: Among the recipients, transplants were multivisceral, liver-intestinal, or isolated intestinal. Recipients were all induced with anti-thymocyte globulin, then given tacrolimus and steroids for around three years. Study-wide findings and caveats: Maximum circulating GvH clone levels tracked with early post-transplant HvG decreases. High graft-versus-host to host-versus-graft clonal ratios were seen in allografts of patients with graft-donor T cell macrochimerism.

The V segment lost 4 bases and the J segment 4 bases; nucleotides outside the gene matches: 4. This CDR3 is built from 15 residues. Germline CDR1 is SGHTA and CDR2 is FQGNSA. The assay was immunoSEQ multiplex PCR, and TCRdb's table has in-frame clones only and misses some. The sample carries about 19,000 clones, around 90% recorded once. This sequence was found in a human patient who received an intestinal transplant, so some T cells may come from the graft donor. Sequenced material: PBMCs, taken approximately 370 days after transplant. V and J are TRBV7-2 and TRBJ2-1; 10 positions match TRBD2. The CDR3 DNA reads as TGTGCCAGCAGCTACCTAGCGGGAGTTTACAATGAGCAGTTCTTC. Protein sequence: CASSYLAGVYNEQFF.